These 13 T cell receptor beta chains originate from one sample sequenced in a study of T cells of healthy individuals. A single record per CDR3 protein comes from TCRdb applying MiXCR to the 5' RACE reads. The sample includes tens of thousands of distinct CDR3 sequences, roughly 14% of them seen just once. The source of these receptors is a human donor in good health.

This clonotype has a count of ten or more. CDR3 in amino acids: CASNGRNYGYTF. As DNA, the CDR3 is TGTGCCAGTAACGGCAGGAACTATGGCTACACCTTC. The chain links TRBV19 to TRBJ1-2; D gene unclear. Deletions cut 7 bases from V and 2 bases from J, with 8 bases between. CDR1 and CDR2 from the germline V gene are LNHDA and SQIVND (reference sequence). The CDR3 totals 12 residues. The full variable domain, completed using reference TRBV19 and TRBJ1-2, is DGGITQSPKYLFRKEGQNVTLSCEQNLNHDAMYWYRQDPGQGLRLIYYSQIVNDFQKGDIAEGYSVSREKKESFPLTVTSAQKNPTAFYLCASNGRNYGYTFGSGTRLTVV.

In its sample, this clonotype was seen many times. This CDR3 is CASSPPGRKWGYTF. DNA of the CDR3: TGTGCCAGCAGCCCCCCCGGGAGAAAGTGGGGCTACACCTTC. The chain links TRBV7-9 to TRBJ1-2; D is unclear. Trimming removed 5 bases from V and 8 bases from J, with 18 bases in between. Germline CDR1 SEHNR, CDR2 FQNEAQ (reference sequence). The CDR3 is made up of 14 amino acids.

This clonotype has at least ten counts. The V and J genes are TRBV4-3 and TRBJ2-3; 9 positions match TRBD2. With 0 bases clipped from V and 2 bases from J, the junction kept 6 bases outside the gene matches. CDR3 length equals 17 residues. Germline CDR1 reads LGHNA; CDR2 reads YSLEER. The CDR3 coding sequence is TGCGCCAGCAGCCAAGAAACGAGCGGGGGGTACACAGATACGCAGTATTTT. Translation: CASSQETSGGYTDTQYF.

The J gene is TRBJ1-4, the V gene TRBV13; unclear D gene. Germline CDR1 PRHDT, CDR2 FYEKMQ (reference sequence). The CDR3 extends over 16 amino acids. V dropped 2 bases and J dropped 2 bases, with 12 bases sitting between them. The CDR3 DNA reads as TGTGCCAGCAGCTTAAAAAGGGCGCGGACTAATGAAAAACTGTTTTTT. Protein: CASSLKRARTNEKLFF.

This clonotype was counted a few times. The rearrangement joins TRBV10-2 to TRBJ1-1; tentatively, D is TRBD1 (5 bases). The V end lost 2 bases, the J end lost 1 base, and 5 bases lay between the germline ends. From germline, CDR1 is WSHSY and CDR2 SAAADI. The CDR3 has 13 residues. The CDR3 region is CASSETGNTEAFF. DNA of the CDR3: TGCGCCAGCAGTGAGACAGGGAACACTGAAGCTTTCTTT.

The chain is built from TRBV12-3 or TRBV12-4 and TRBJ2-3; a possible D gene is TRBD1 (5 bases). Trimming shortened V by 4 bases and J by 6 bases, and 20 bases separated the two germline ends. CDR3 size: 16 residues. The CDR3, as DNA: TGTGCCAGCAGTTCATCTTTGGGCCGACAGACGGATACGCAGTATTTT. Translated, it gives CASSSSLGRQTDTQYF.

A few counts support this clonotype. The J gene is TRBJ2-1, the V gene TRBV29-1, with 9 bases that match TRBD2. Germline loops: CDR1 SQVTM, CDR2 ANQGSEA. The J segment lost 10 bases and the V segment lost 4 bases, leaving 2 bases of the junction unmatched. The CDR3 runs to 11 residues. The CDR3 DNA reads as TGCAGCGTTGGACTAGCGGACGAGCAGTTCTTC. Translated: CSVGLADEQFF.

This clonotype was detected ten times or more. The chain carries TRBV7-9 and TRBJ1-4; D gene uncertain. CDR3 size: 15 residues. Looked up from germline, CDR1 is SEHNR and CDR2 is FQNEAQ (reference sequence). Trimming pared 4 bases from V and 5 bases from J, leaving 14 bases between. CDR3 region: CASSSQRFGNEKLFF. The CDR3 DNA follows: TGTGCCAGCAGCTCCCAGCGATTTGGAAATGAAAAACTGTTTTTT.

In its sample, this clonotype was seen many times. The V and J genes are TRBV14 and TRBJ2-7; tentatively, D is TRBD2 (5 bases). Per the germline V gene, CDR1 is SGHDN and CDR2 is FVKESK. V gave up 1 base and J gave up 3 bases, with 13 bases separating them. This CDR3 contains 15 residues. CDR3 nucleotide sequence: TGTGCCAGCAGCCAAGGAGGGTCGGCTTACTACGAGCAGTACTTC. Protein: CASSQGGSAYYEQYF.

This clonotype was detected a few times. The rearrangement links TRBV4-3 to TRBJ1-2; 7 positions match TRBD1. CDR1 and CDR2 from the germline V gene are LGHNA and YSLEER. This CDR3 has 16 amino acids. With V trimmed by 3 bases and J by 8 bases, 15 bases remained unmatched. CDR3: CASSHPGTEGIVGYTF. The DNA for the CDR3 is TGCGCCAGCAGCCACCCCGGGACAGAGGGGATCGTAGGCTACACCTTC.

In its sample, this clonotype was seen many times. This chain connects TRBV20-1 to TRBJ2-5, with 10 bases fitting TRBD1. CDR1 and CDR2 (germline): DFQATT, SNEGSKA (reference sequence). V lost 5 bases to trimming and J lost 1 base; unmatched junction nucleotides: 10. CDR3 length: 16 amino acids. The DNA for the CDR3 is TGCAGTGCTTGGACAGGGGGGATGAGGGGCCAAGAGACCCAGTACTTC. Its translation is CSAWTGGMRGQETQYF.

This clonotype was seen ten or more times. The chain uses TRBV12-5 and TRBJ1-4; D might be TRBD1 (6 bases). Germline lookup yields CDR1 LGHNT and CDR2 FRNRAP. V was clipped by 7 bases and J by 0 bases, with 12 bases between them. This CDR3 contains 15 residues. CDR3 amino acids: CASARGGPTNEKLFF. Written as DNA, the CDR3 is TGTGCTAGTGCCCGAGGGGGACCAACTAATGAAAAACTGTTTTTT.

There are many counts of this clonotype. The V call is TRBV7-2, the J call TRBJ2-7; 8 nucleotides align to TRBD2. Germline V gives CDR1 SGHTA, CDR2 FQGNSA. The J segment lost 5 bases and the V segment lost 3 bases, leaving 9 bases of the junction unmatched. The CDR3 runs 15 residues. In DNA, the CDR3 is TGTGCCAGCAGCTTCCGAGGCGGGAGGTTCGACGAGCAGTACTTC. Its protein product is CASSFRGGRFDEQYF.